Presented here are 23 T cell receptor beta chains from one specimen sequenced in a study of response to subunit inactivated influenza vaccine. TCRdb processed the RT-PCR reads anew with MiXCR; each CDR3 protein has one entry. This table has some 570,000 distinct CDR3 sequences, approximately 11% appearing once. The sample also formed part of further work on T cells expressing NK-cell markers. As that study records: Template switching by 5'RACE with UMIs generated the TCR beta cDNA.

Material: PBMCs from blood, obtained on the day of vaccination. The receptors stem from a man in his forties or fifties who received an inactivated influenza vaccine.

V is TRBV7-8 and J is TRBJ2-7; 11 bases are a match to TRBD2. Germline V gene lookup returns CDR1 SGHVS and CDR2 FQNEAQ. After removal of 2 bases from V and 3 bases from J, the junction contained 3 bases not matched to a gene. This CDR3 spans 15 amino acids. CDR3 coding DNA: TGTGCCAGCAGCTTATTAGCGGGAGGGATCTACGAGCAGTACTTC. It encodes CASSLLAGGIYEQYF. Based on the CDR3 plus reference TRBV7-8 and TRBJ2-7, the full variable domain is GAGVSQSPRYKVAKRGQDVALRCDPISGHVSLFWYQQALGQGPEFLTYFQNEAQLDKSGLPSDRFFAERPEGSVSTLKIQRTQQEDSAVYLCASSLLAGGIYEQYFGPGTRLTVT.

The rearrangement uses TRBV4-2 and TRBJ1-4, with TRBD1 matching 8 bases. CDR1 and CDR2 from the germline V gene are LGHNA and YNFKEQ. V was clipped by 4 bases and J by 5 bases; unmatched bases: 3. This CDR3 has 14 amino acids. CDR3: CASSRGQENEKLFF. DNA of the CDR3: TGTGCCAGCAGCCGGGGACAGGAAAATGAAAAACTGTTTTTT.

This chain uses TRBV4-2 with TRBJ2-2, with TRBD1 identical over 7 bases. CDR3 length: 16 amino acids. Germline V gene lookup returns CDR1 LGHNA and CDR2 YNFKEQ. After removal of 2 bases from V and 4 bases from J, the junction contained 7 bases not matched to a gene. The DNA for the CDR3 is TGTGCCAGCAGCCAACGCCGGGACAGTGGCACCGGGGAGCTGTTTTTT. Translated: CASSQRRDSGTGELFF.

This clonotype was recorded a few times. This chain uses TRBV4-2 with TRBJ1-4, with 7 bases lining up with TRBD1. CDR1 LGHNA and CDR2 YNFKEQ come from the germline V gene. This CDR3 has 16 amino acids. Trimming cost V 2 bases and J 7 bases; bases outside gene matches: 10. The CDR3 DNA sequence: TGTGCCAGCAGCCAAAACCGGGACAGTAGACTTGAAAAACTGTTTTTT. This gives the protein CASSQNRDSRLEKLFF.

This clonotype was picked up a small number of times. V and J are TRBV7-2 and TRBJ1-6, with D unresolved. CDR3 size: 14 residues. Per germline, CDR1 SGHTA and CDR2 FQGNSA. V was clipped by 1 base and J by 7 bases, with 8 bases between them. CDR3 sequence reads: CASSLDTENSPLHF. The CDR3 DNA reads as TGTGCCAGCAGCTTAGATACGGAGAATTCACCCCTCCACTTT.

This clonotype occurred a few times. CDR3 DNA sequence: TGTGCCTGGAAGACAGGGTCTGGCACAGATACGCAGTATTTT. Its translation is CAWKTGSGTDTQYF. This chain joins TRBV30 and TRBJ2-3, with 7 bases lining up with TRBD1. The CDR3 is made up of 14 amino acids. J gave up 1 base and V 4 bases, and 5 bases lay outside the gene matches. Per germline, CDR1 GTSNPN and CDR2 SVGIG (reference sequence).

This clonotype was seen a handful of times. CDR3: CSADKHRGLYTEAFF. The CDR3 DNA sequence: TGCAGTGCTGATAAACACAGGGGGCTGTACACTGAAGCTTTCTTT. This chain joins TRBV20-1 and TRBJ1-1; 9 nucleotides match TRBD1. Germline V lookup: CDR1 DFQATT, CDR2 SNEGSKA (reference sequence). The CDR3 spans 15 residues. The ends lost 5 bases at V and 3 bases at J; junction bases unmatched: 10.

The V and J genes are TRBV12-3 or TRBV12-4 and TRBJ2-7, with D perhaps TRBD1 or TRBD2 (6 bases each). The CDR3 totals 13 residues. Deletions cut 6 bases from V and 2 bases from J, with 11 bases between. DNA for the CDR3: TGTGCCAGCAGGCGGGACACTACCTACGAGCAGTACTTC. Its protein product is CASRRDTTYEQYF.

The table lists this clonotype with a few counts. The gene calls are TRBV3-1 and TRBJ2-5; D gene ambiguous. The length of the CDR3 is 12 residues. V shed 0 bases and J shed 6 bases, with 5 bases lying between them. Germline-derived CDR1 and CDR2 are LGHDT and YNNKEL (reference sequence). CDR3 DNA: TGTGCCAGCAGCCAAGATTGGAAGACCCAGTACTTC. Protein: CASSQDWKTQYF.

The rearrangement links TRBV20-1 to TRBJ2-2, with 11 nucleotides matching TRBD2. The germline CDR1 and CDR2 sequences are DFQATT and SNEGSKA (reference sequence). The V and J ends lost 2 bases and 1 base, in that order; junction bases with no gene match: 9. This CDR3 comprises 18 residues. The CDR3 here is CSARNYLGTSGNTGELFF. CDR3 nucleotides: TGCAGTGCTAGAAACTATCTCGGGACTAGCGGGAACACCGGGGAGCTGTTTTTT.

In its sample, this clonotype was seen a few times. The chain uses TRBV7-9 and TRBJ2-1, with D possibly matching TRBD2 (5 bases). Germline V gene lookup returns CDR1 SEHNR and CDR2 FQNEAQ (reference sequence). The V end lost 2 bases, the J end lost 0 bases, and 11 bases lay between the germline ends. The CDR3 covers 16 residues. The CDR3 region is CASSLRTSSSYNEQFF. DNA for the CDR3: TGTGCCAGCAGCTTACGGACTTCCAGCTCCTACAATGAGCAGTTCTTC.

This clonotype was detected a few times. The chain carries TRBV29-1 and TRBJ2-2; D may correspond to TRBD1 or TRBD2 (5 bases each). The CDR3 runs to 13 residues. V gave up 6 bases and J gave up 6 bases, with 14 bases separating them. Per germline, CDR1 SQVTM and CDR2 ANQGSEA. CDR3 sequence (DNA): TGCAGCGTGTACTCGGGGCAATCCGGGGAGCTGTTTTTT. This sequence encodes CSVYSGQSGELFF.

The chain links TRBV6-1 to TRBJ2-5, with 8 nucleotides matching TRBD1. The CDR3 spans 18 residues. Per the germline V gene, CDR1 is MNHNS and CDR2 is SASEGT. V lost 7 bases, J lost 3 bases, and 19 bases stayed unmatched. The CDR3 sequence: CASTKPTGAQGTEETQYF. DNA for the CDR3: TGTGCCAGCACCAAACCGACAGGGGCCCAGGGGACGGAAGAGACCCAGTACTTC.

The rearrangement joins TRBV15 to TRBJ2-7; D is uncertain. This CDR3 has 13 residues. Germline assignment: CDR1 LNHNV and CDR2 YYDKDF (reference sequence). V was cut by 10 bases and J by 2 bases, with 15 bases left in between. The CDR3 spells CARSRDMPYEQYF. The CDR3 DNA reads TGTGCCAGGAGCAGAGACATGCCCTACGAGCAGTACTTC.

This clonotype has a single count. One end of the junction varies from germline; a read error may be responsible. The genes are TRBV20-1 and TRBJ2-7; 7 positions match TRBD2. The CDR3 is 15 residues long. Germline loops: CDR1 DFQATT, CDR2 SNEGSKA (reference sequence). CDR3 coding DNA: TGCAGTTCTAGAGAAGGGTCGGGGGGAGCCGCCGAGCAGTACTTC. This encodes CSSREGSGGAAEQYF.

CDR3 protein: CAWSAGFLNTEAFF. The CDR3 DNA reads as TGTGCCTGGAGTGCTGGTTTTTTAAACACTGAAGCTTTCTTT. The J gene is TRBJ1-1, the V gene TRBV30; D not resolved. Germline loops: CDR1 GTSNPN, CDR2 SVGIG (reference sequence). Deletions cut 1 base from V and 2 bases from J, with 11 bases between. This CDR3 contains 14 residues.

This clonotype was counted only a few times. This chain joins TRBV5-1 and TRBJ2-7; D possibly corresponds to TRBD1 (5 bases). The CDR3 loop spans 14 amino acids. CDR1 is SGHRS, CDR2 YFSETQ, per germline. V was trimmed by 2 bases and J by 6 bases, leaving 15 bases between them. The CDR3 reads CASSFPGKSVEQYF. CDR3 sequence (DNA): TGCGCCAGCAGCTTTCCAGGGAAGAGTGTCGAGCAGTACTTC.

This clonotype was seen a handful of times. J is TRBJ2-5 and V is TRBV6-2 or TRBV6-3; D unresolved. CDR1 and CDR2 from the germline V gene are MNHEY and SVGEGT. The CDR3 extends over 12 amino acids. Trimming took off 2 bases at V and 3 bases at J, with 4 bases between the two ends. CDR3 sequence: CASSYREETQYF. CDR3 bases: TGTGCCAGCAGTTACAGGGAAGAGACCCAGTACTTC.

The chain recombines TRBV3-1 with TRBJ2-2, with TRBD2 matching over 7 bases. The CDR3 consists of 15 residues. The V gene end was trimmed by 8 bases and the J gene end by 0 bases; junction bases not matched to a gene: 6. Germline V gene sequence: CDR1 LGHDT, CDR2 YNNKEL (reference sequence). CDR3 coding DNA: TGTGCCAGCTCCGAGCGGGGATCGAACACCGGGGAGCTGTTTTTT. Amino acid sequence: CASSERGSNTGELFF.

The CDR3: CSASQTNTEAFF. Written as DNA, the CDR3 is TGCAGCGCAAGCCAGACTAACACTGAAGCTTTCTTT. V is TRBV29-1 and J is TRBJ1-1; D call uncertain. The CDR3 is 12 amino acids. Germline V gene data show CDR1 as SQVTM and CDR2 as ANQGSEA. Between the trimmed V and J ends, which lost 7 bases and 2 bases, there was a span of 11 bases.

V is TRBV3-1 and J is TRBJ1-1; the D gene is possibly TRBD1 (5 bases). The CDR3 length is 14 residues. The germline V and J ends were trimmed by 2 bases and 3 bases, with 10 bases remaining between them. Germline lookup yields CDR1 LGHDT and CDR2 YNNKEL (reference sequence). The CDR3: CASSQLGADTEAFF. The CDR3 nucleotides read TGTGCCAGCAGCCAACTTGGGGCGGACACTGAAGCTTTCTTT.

In this sample, this clonotype turned up a few times. The CDR3: CSVVAGGYHNEQFF. In nucleotides, the CDR3 is TGCAGCGTTGTAGCGGGGGGATACCACAATGAGCAGTTCTTC. The V and J genes are TRBV29-1 and TRBJ2-1; 10 bases agree with TRBD2. J lost 5 bases, V lost 4 bases, and 5 bases had no gene match. Germline CDR1 and CDR2: SQVTM and ANQGSEA. This CDR3 contains 14 residues.

This clonotype was seen many times. The J gene is TRBJ1-4, the V gene TRBV5-1; D is ambiguous. Trimming removed 2 bases from V and 8 bases from J, with 16 bases in between. The V gene's germline CDR1 is SGHRS and CDR2 YFSETQ. CDR3 size: 15 residues. CDR3 in amino acids: CASSLSARLEEKLFF. The DNA for the CDR3 is TGCGCCAGCAGCTTATCGGCTCGCCTTGAAGAAAAACTGTTTTTT.